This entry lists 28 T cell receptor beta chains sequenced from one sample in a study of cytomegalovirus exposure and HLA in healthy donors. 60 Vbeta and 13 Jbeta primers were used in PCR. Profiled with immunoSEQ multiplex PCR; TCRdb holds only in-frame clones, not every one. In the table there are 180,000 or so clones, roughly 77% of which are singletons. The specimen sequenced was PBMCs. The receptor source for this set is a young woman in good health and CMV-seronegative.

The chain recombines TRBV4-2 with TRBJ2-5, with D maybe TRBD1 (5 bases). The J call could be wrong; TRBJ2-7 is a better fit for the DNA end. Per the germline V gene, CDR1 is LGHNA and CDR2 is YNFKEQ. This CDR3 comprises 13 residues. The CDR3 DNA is TGTGCCAGCAGCCAATACAGGTCCTACGAGCAGTACTTC. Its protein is CASSQYRSYEQYF.

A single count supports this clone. CDR3 loop: CASSLGSWARDNSPLHF. DNA of the CDR3: TGTGCCAGCAGCCTAGGTTCGTGGGCCCGAGATAATTCACCCCTCCACTTT. The rearrangement uses TRBV14 and TRBJ1-6; D call uncertain. CDR3 length equals 17 residues. Germline-derived CDR1 and CDR2 are SGHDN and FVKESK. Trimming took off 4 bases at V and 5 bases at J, with 18 bases between the two ends.

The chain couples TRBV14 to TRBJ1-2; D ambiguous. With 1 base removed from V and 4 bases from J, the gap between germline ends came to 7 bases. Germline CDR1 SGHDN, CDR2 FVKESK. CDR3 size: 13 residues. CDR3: CASSQGRTYGYTF. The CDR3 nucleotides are TGTGCCAGCAGCCAAGGGAGGACCTATGGCTACACCTTC.

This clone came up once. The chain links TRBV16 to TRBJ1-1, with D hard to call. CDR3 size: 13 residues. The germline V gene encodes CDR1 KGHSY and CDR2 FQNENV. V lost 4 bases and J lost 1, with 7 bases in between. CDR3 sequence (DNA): TGTGCCAGCAGCCCCCCCGGGAACACTGAAGCTTTCTTT. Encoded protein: CASSPPGNTEAFF.

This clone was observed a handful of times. The CDR3 here is CAISPGGGPAEPQHF. CDR3 coding DNA: TGTGCCATCTCACCGGGGGGGGGACCAGCTGAGCCCCAGCATTTT. This chain joins TRBV10-3 and TRBJ1-5, with D tentatively TRBD1 (5 bases). The length of the CDR3 is 15 residues. The V end lost 8 bases, the J end lost 8 bases, and 22 bases lay between the germline ends. Germline V gives CDR1 ENHRY, CDR2 SYGVKD.

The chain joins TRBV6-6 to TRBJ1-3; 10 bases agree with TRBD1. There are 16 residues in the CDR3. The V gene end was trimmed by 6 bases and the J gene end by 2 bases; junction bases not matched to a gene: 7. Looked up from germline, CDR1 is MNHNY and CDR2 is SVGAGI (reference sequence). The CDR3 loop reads CASSPLTGGTGNTIYF. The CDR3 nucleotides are TGTGCCAGCAGCCCTTTGACAGGGGGCACTGGAAACACCATATATTTT.

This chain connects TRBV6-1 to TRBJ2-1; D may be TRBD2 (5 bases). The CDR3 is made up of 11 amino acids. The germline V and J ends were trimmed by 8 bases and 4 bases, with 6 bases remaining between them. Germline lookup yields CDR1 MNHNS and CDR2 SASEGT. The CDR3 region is CASRGYNEQFF. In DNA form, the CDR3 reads TGTGCCAGCCGGGGTTACAATGAGCAGTTCTTC.

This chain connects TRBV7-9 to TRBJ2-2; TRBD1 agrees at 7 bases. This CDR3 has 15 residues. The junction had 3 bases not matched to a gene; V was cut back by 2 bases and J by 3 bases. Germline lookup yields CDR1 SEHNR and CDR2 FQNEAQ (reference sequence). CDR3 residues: CASSLRQGYTGELFF. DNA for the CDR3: TGTGCCAGCAGCTTACGACAGGGCTACACCGGGGAGCTGTTTTTT.

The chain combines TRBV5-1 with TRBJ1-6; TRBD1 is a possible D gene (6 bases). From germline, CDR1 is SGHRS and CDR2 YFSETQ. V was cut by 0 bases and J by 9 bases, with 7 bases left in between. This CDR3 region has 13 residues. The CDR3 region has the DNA TGCGCCAGCAGCTTGGGAGGGGGTTCACCCCTCCACTTT. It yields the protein CASSLGGGSPLHF.

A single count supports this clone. Here the CDR3 reads CASSSRGSWTEAFF. The CDR3 region has the DNA TGTGCCAGCAGTTCGAGAGGATCGTGGACTGAAGCTTTCTTT. The rearrangement joins TRBV27 to TRBJ1-1; D unclear. This CDR3 has 14 residues. CDR1 is MNHEY and CDR2 is SMNVEV in the germline V gene (reference sequence). Trimming removed 4 bases from V and 5 bases from J, with 14 bases in between.

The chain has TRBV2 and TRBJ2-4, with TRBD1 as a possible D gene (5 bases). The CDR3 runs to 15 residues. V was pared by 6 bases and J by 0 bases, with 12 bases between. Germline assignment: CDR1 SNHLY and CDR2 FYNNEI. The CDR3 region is CASRRQKLAKNIQYF. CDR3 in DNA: TGTGCCAGCAGACGACAGAAGCTAGCCAAAAACATTCAGTACTTC.

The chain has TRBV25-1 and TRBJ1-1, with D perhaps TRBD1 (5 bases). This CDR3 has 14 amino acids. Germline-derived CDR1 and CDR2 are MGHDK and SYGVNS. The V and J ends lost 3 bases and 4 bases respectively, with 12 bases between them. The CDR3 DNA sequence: TGTGCCAGCAGTGAGGCCAGGGTGAGCACTGAAGCTTTCTTT. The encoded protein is CASSEARVSTEAFF.

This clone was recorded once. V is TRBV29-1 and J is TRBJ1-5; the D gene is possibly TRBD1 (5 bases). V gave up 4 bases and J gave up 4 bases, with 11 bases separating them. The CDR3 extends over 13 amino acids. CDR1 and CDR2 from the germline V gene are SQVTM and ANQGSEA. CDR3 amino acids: CSVVGGLNQPQHF. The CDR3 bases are TGCAGCGTTGTGGGGGGGTTAAATCAGCCCCAGCATTTT.

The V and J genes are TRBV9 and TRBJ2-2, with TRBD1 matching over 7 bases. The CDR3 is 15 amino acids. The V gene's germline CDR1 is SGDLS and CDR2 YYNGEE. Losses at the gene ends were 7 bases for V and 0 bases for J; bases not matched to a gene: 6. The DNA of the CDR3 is TGTGCCAGCGCAAGGACAGGAACGAACACCGGGGAGCTGTTTTTT. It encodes CASARTGTNTGELFF.

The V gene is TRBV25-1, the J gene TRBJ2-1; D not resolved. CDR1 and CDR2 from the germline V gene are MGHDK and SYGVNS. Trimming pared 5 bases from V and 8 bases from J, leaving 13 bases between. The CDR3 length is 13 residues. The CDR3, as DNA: TGTGCCAGCAGTCACTTCGCAGGATATGAGCAGTTCTTC. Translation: CASSHFAGYEQFF.

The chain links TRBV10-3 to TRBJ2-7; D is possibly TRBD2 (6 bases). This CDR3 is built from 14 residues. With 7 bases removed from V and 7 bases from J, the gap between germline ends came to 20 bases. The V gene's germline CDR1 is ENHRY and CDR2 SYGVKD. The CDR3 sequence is CAITEGTPAREQYF. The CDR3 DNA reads TGTGCCATCACGGAGGGTACCCCCGCTAGGGAGCAGTACTTC.

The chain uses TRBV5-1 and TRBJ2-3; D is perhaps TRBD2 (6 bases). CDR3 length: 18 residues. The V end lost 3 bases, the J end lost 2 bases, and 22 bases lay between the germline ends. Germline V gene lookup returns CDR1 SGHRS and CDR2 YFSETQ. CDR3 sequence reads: CASSSRLEAGRLTDTQYF. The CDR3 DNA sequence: TGCGCCAGCAGCTCCAGACTGGAGGCGGGAAGGCTCACAGATACGCAGTATTTT.

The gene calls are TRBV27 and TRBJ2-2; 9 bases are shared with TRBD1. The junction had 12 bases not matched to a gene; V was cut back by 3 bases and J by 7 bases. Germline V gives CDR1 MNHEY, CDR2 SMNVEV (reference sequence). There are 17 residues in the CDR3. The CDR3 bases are TGTGCCAGCAGTTTTCCCGGACAGGGGCTGGGTGGCGGGGAGCTGTTTTTT. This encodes CASSFPGQGLGGGELFF.

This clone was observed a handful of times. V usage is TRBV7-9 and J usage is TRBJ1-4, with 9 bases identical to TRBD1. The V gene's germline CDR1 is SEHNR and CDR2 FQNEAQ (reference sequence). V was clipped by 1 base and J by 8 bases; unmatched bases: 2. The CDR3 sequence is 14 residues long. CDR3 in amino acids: CASSLGTGDEKLFF. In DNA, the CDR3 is TGTGCCAGCAGCTTAGGGACAGGGGACGAAAAACTGTTTTTT.

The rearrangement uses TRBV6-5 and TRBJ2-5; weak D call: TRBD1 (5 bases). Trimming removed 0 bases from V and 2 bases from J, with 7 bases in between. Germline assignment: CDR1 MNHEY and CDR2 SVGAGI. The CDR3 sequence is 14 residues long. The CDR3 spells CASSYSGLQETQYF. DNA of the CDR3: TGTGCCAGCAGTTACTCGGGGCTTCAAGAGACCCAGTACTTC.

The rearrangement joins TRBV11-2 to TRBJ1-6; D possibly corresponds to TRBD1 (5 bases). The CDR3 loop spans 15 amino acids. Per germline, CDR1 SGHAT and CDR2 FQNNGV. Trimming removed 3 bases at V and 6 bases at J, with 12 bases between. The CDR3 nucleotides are TGTGCCAGCAGCTTGGGGGGAAACGGTAATTCACCCCTCCACTTT. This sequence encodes CASSLGGNGNSPLHF.

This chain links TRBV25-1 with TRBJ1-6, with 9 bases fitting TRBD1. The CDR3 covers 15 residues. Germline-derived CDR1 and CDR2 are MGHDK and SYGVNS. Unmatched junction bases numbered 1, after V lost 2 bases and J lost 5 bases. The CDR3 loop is CASSERQGDNSPLHF. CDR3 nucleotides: TGTGCCAGCAGTGAACGACAGGGGGATAATTCACCCCTCCACTTT.

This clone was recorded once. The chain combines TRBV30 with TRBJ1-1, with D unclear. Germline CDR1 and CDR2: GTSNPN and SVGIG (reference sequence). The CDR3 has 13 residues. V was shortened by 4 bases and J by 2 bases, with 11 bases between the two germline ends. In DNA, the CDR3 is TGTGCCTGGAAGGCAGGTACCAACACTGAAGCTTTCTTT. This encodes CAWKAGTNTEAFF.

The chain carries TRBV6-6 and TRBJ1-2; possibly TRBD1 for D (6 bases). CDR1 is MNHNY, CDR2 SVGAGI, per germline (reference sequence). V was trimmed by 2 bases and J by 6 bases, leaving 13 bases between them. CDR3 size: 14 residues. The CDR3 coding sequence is TGTGCCAGCAGTTACCTGGACAGATCAGATGGCTACACCTTC. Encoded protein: CASSYLDRSDGYTF.

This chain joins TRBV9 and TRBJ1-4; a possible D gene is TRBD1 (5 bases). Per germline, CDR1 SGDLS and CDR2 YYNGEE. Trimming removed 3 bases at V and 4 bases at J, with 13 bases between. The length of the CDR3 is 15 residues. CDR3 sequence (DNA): TGTGCCAGCAGCGGACAGAGCGGGATTAATGAAAAACTGTTTTTT. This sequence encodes CASSGQSGINEKLFF. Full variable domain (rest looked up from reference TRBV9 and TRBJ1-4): DSGVTQTPKHLITATGQRVTLRCSPRSGDLSVYWYQQSLDQGLQFLIQYYNGEERAKGNILERFSAQQFPDLHSELNLSSLELGDSALYFCASSGQSGINEKLFFGSGTQLSVL.

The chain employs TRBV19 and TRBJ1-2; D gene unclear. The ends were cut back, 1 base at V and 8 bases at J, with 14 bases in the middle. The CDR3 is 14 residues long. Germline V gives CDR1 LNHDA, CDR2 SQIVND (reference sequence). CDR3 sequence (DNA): TGTGCCAGTAGTATAGTGGGTGTAGCGGAAGGCTACACCTTC. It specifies CASSIVGVAEGYTF.

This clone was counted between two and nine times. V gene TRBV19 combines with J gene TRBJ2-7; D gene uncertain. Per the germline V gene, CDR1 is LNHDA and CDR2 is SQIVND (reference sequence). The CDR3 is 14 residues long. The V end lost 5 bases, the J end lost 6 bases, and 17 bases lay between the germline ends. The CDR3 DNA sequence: TGTGCCAGTAGTCCGGGTACCCCCCGGCTCGAGCAGTACTTC. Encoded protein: CASSPGTPRLEQYF.

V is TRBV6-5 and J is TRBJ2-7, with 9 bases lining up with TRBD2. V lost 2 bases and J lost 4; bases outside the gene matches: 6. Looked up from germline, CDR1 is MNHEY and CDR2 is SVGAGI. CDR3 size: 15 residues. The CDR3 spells CASSYGISGGYEQYF. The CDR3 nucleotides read TGTGCCAGCAGTTACGGTATTAGCGGGGGTTACGAGCAGTACTTC.